The sequence of this T cell receptor beta chain was determined in a study of CD8 T cells in ankylosing spondylitis. Study-level points and caveats: Ankylosing spondylitis blood appeared to carry a characteristic TCR beta motif of roughly 8 highly homologous variants. Significantly higher representation of disease-linked clones was reported for matched ankylosing spondylitis synovial fluid.

TCRdb called the 5' RACE reads again in MiXCR, with one record for every CDR3 protein. The profile shows more than 600,000 distinct CDR3 sequences, around 17% of them singletons. This clonotype ranks as medium-sized. Its specificity is not known. Trimming removed 3 bases from V and 0 bases from J, with 7 bases in between. Germline V gene sequence: CDR1 SGDLS, CDR2 YYNGEE. There are 14 residues in the CDR3. This TCR came from a male donor with ankylosing spondylitis. J is TRBJ2-1 and V is TRBV9; D is unresolved. The sequenced sample was blood, either unsorted or a sorted T cell fraction (not recorded which). The CDR3 DNA sequence: TGTGCCAGCAGCGGTGCCAACTCCTACAATGAGCAGTTCTTC. It codes for CASSGANSYNEQFF.